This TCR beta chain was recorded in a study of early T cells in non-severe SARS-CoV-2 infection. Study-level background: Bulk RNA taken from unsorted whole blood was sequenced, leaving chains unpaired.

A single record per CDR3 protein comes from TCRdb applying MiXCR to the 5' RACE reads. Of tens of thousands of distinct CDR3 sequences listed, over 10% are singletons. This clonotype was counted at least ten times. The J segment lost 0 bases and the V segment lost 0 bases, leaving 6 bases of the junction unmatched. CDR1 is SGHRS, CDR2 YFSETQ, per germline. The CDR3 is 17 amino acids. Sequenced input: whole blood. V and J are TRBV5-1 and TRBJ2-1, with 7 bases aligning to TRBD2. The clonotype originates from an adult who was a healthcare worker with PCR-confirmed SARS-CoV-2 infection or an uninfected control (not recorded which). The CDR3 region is CASSLGSSGISYNEQFF. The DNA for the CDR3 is TGCGCCAGCAGCTTGGGTTCTAGCGGCATCTCCTACAATGAGCAGTTCTTC.